The 2 T cell receptor beta chains below were found in one sample sequenced in a study of control samples from healthy donors and cancer patients. Some clones are missing from TCRdb's copy, which holds only in-frame ones; the method was immunoSEQ multiplex PCR. Among tens of thousands of clones listed, under 95% were seen once. The sample taken for sequencing was PBMCs. These receptors were collected from a woman in her forties with head and neck cancer.

This rearrangement joins TRBV2 to TRBJ2-5, with 10 bases matching TRBD1. The J segment lost 6 bases and the V segment lost 6 bases, leaving 13 bases of the junction unmatched. This CDR3 region has 16 residues. The germline gives CDR1 SNHLY, CDR2 FYNNEI. As DNA, the CDR3 is TGTGCCAGCAGCCCCGAGGCCGGGACAGGGGAACAGACCCAGTACTTC. Translation gives CASSPEAGTGEQTQYF.

V is TRBV10-3 and J is TRBJ1-2, with D unclear. The CDR3 runs 14 residues. V gave up 2 bases and J gave up 8 bases, with 15 bases separating them. CDR1 and CDR2 from the germline V gene are ENHRY and SYGVKD. In DNA, the CDR3 is TGTGCCATCAGTGAGACCGAGGCCCTCGGGGGCTACACCTTC. Translated, it gives CAISETEALGGYTF.